These 15 T cell receptor beta chains came from one sample sequenced in a study of blood T cells in healthy people across ages (dated by TCRdb to the mid-2010s). Library creation used 5' RACE. The reads were generated on an Illumina HiSeq 2500. A second PCR of roughly 7 to 11 cycles was performed with a sample-barcoded 5' primer and a J-beta primer mix. The raw public reads went through TCRdb reprocessing: fastp at Q25, MiXCR clone calling, in-frame beta chains kept. Records with the same CDR3 protein are collapsed into one entry carrying the most frequent genes and DNA. The table for this sample lists 1.2 million to 1.5 million distinct CDR3 sequences; roughly 60% of them were counted only once. Under 8.5% of the sample rests with the top ten. Sequencing input: blood. The receptor set was obtained from a man aged 18 to 29 in good health.

This chain connects TRBV6-6 to TRBJ1-1; D is unresolved. Germline loops: CDR1 MNHNY, CDR2 SVGAGI (reference sequence). The CDR3 covers 11 residues. Trimming shortened V by 0 bases and J by 10 bases, and 6 bases separated the two germline ends. DNA of the CDR3: TGTGCCAGCAGTTACTCGGATCTAGCTTTCTTT. This gives the protein CASSYSDLAFF.

Only a few counts were recorded for this clonotype. J is TRBJ2-7 and V is TRBV15, with a tentative D call TRBD2 (5 bases). This CDR3 is 14 amino acids long. V was trimmed by 1 base and J by 3 bases, leaving 10 bases between them. Germline V CDR1 and CDR2: LNHNV, YYDKDF (reference sequence). CDR3 amino acids: CATSRGIGVYEQYF. As DNA, the CDR3 is TGTGCCACCAGCAGAGGGATCGGGGTCTACGAGCAGTACTTC.

The chain employs TRBV5-5 and TRBJ1-2; TRBD1 matches at 7 bases. The germline V gene encodes CDR1 SGHKS and CDR2 YYEKEE (reference sequence). With V trimmed by 4 bases and J by 1 base, 10 bases remained unmatched. The CDR3 sequence is 16 residues long. The CDR3, as DNA: TGTGCCAGCAGCCCCGCCCCGACAGGGAATAACTATGGCTACACCTTC. Amino acids: CASSPAPTGNNYGYTF.

The rearrangement joins TRBV9 to TRBJ2-5; tentative D call: TRBD1 (6 bases). The tail of the sequence fits TRBJ2-7 better, so the J call may be wrong. The germline V gene has CDR1 SGDLS and CDR2 YYNGEE. The CDR3 is 14 residues long. DNA of the CDR3: TGTGCCAGCAGCGTGAGCAGGGGATTTGACGAGCAGTACTTC. It yields the protein CASSVSRGFDEQYF.

The gene calls are TRBV20-1 and TRBJ2-1; D gene uncertain. Germline V gene data show CDR1 as DFQATT and CDR2 as SNEGSKA (reference sequence). V lost 3 bases, J lost 6 bases, and 12 bases lay in between. The CDR3 is 13 amino acids. DNA for the CDR3: TGCAGTGCTAGTAAAACGACTCTCAATGAGCAGTTCTTC. Translating gives CSASKTTLNEQFF.

This clonotype was detected once. The chain is built from TRBV20-1 and TRBJ2-3, with D perhaps TRBD1 (6 bases). The CDR3 length is 14 residues. Trimming removed 0 bases from V and 2 bases from J, with 9 bases in between. Germline CDR1 is DFQATT and CDR2 is SNEGSKA (reference sequence). CDR3: CSAREGASTDTQYF. The CDR3 DNA follows: TGCAGTGCTAGAGAGGGGGCATCCACAGATACGCAGTATTTT.

The CDR3 DNA follows: TGTGCCAGCAGAAACACAGTAAATTCACCCCTCCACTTT. Protein product: CASRNTVNSPLHF. V usage is TRBV28 and J usage is TRBJ1-6; D call uncertain. This CDR3 contains 13 residues. V lost 6 bases to trimming and J lost 7 bases, with 10 bases between them. Germline V gene lookup returns CDR1 MDHEN and CDR2 SYDVKM. Supplemented by reference TRBV28 and TRBJ1-6, the full variable domain reads DVKVTQSSRYLVKRTGEKVFLECVQDMDHENMFWYRQDPGLGLRLIYFSYDVKMKEKGDIPEGYSVSREKKERFSLILESASTNQTSMYLCASRNTVNSPLHFGNGTRLTVT.

The gene calls are TRBV20-1 and TRBJ2-3; D is possibly TRBD2 (6 bases). There are 16 residues in the CDR3. V lost 6 bases and J 0 bases, leaving 19 bases between the germline ends. Germline V lookup: CDR1 DFQATT, CDR2 SNEGSKA (reference sequence). The DNA of the CDR3 is TGCAGTGCGCGCGGGACGGGGATTGGAAGCACAGATACGCAGTATTTT. Its protein is CSARGTGIGSTDTQYF.

This clonotype showed up many times. The chain combines TRBV7-7 with TRBJ2-3; D remains unclear. V lost 1 base to trimming and J lost 1 base, with 3 bases between them. From germline, CDR1 is SSHAT and CDR2 FNYEAQ (reference sequence). The CDR3 extends over 13 amino acids. The CDR3: CASSLGRTDTQYF. The DNA of the CDR3 is TGTGCCAGCAGCTTAGGCCGCACAGATACGCAGTATTTT.

This chain links TRBV4-1 with TRBJ2-7, with D unclear. V lost 2 bases, J lost 3 bases, and 8 bases lay in between. The CDR3 consists of 13 residues. The germline V gene encodes CDR1 MGHRA and CDR2 YSYEKL. The CDR3 spells CASSQTTFYEQYF. CDR3 in DNA: TGCGCCAGCAGCCAAACGACCTTCTACGAGCAGTACTTC.

The chain links TRBV21-1 to TRBJ1-2; the table's D call TRBD1 went unverified against the DNA. TRBV21-1 is given as a pseudogene. The CDR3 is 11 amino acids. The CDR3 protein is CAGGEGYGYTF. The CDR3 region has the DNA TGTGCCGGGGGCGAAGGGTATGGCTACACCTTC.

V gene TRBV25-1 combines with J gene TRBJ1-4; D gene uncertain. The ends were cut back, 1 base at V and 3 bases at J, with 3 bases in the middle. Germline-derived CDR1 and CDR2 are MGHDK and SYGVNS. The CDR3 spans 13 residues. CDR3 in amino acids: CASSEWANEKLFF. CDR3 sequence (DNA): TGTGCCAGCAGTGAATGGGCTAATGAAAAACTGTTTTTT.

V and J are TRBV7-9 and TRBJ2-1, with a weak D call TRBD2 (6 bases). The V gene lost 4 bases and the J gene lost 11 bases, with 15 bases spanning the gap. CDR3 size: 13 residues. Germline values: CDR1 SEHNR, CDR2 FQNEAQ (reference sequence). As DNA, the CDR3 is TGTGCCAGCAGCTCCCGGCGGGAACAGAAGCAGTTCTTC. Translated: CASSSRREQKQFF.

On this clonotype itself: At one end the junction does not follow the germline gene, possibly because of a read error. The rearrangement uses TRBV7-2 and TRBJ1-6; no firm D call. The CDR3 has 15 amino acids. Germline CDR1 SGHTA, CDR2 FQGNSA. The CDR3 region is CAGSLSGQNNSPLHF. The CDR3 bases are TGTGCCGGCAGCTTATCGGGCCAAAATAATTCACCCCTCCACTTT.

The J gene is TRBJ2-4, the V gene TRBV6-7; D unclear. The end of the DNA is better explained by TRBJ2-7, so the J call may be wrong. TRBV6-7 is an open reading frame, and its role is uncertain. CDR3 length: 16 amino acids. In nucleotides, the CDR3 is TGTGCCAGCAGTTACACCAAGTCCGGGTTCCCCTACGAGCAGTACTTC. Protein sequence: CASSYTKSGFPYEQYF.